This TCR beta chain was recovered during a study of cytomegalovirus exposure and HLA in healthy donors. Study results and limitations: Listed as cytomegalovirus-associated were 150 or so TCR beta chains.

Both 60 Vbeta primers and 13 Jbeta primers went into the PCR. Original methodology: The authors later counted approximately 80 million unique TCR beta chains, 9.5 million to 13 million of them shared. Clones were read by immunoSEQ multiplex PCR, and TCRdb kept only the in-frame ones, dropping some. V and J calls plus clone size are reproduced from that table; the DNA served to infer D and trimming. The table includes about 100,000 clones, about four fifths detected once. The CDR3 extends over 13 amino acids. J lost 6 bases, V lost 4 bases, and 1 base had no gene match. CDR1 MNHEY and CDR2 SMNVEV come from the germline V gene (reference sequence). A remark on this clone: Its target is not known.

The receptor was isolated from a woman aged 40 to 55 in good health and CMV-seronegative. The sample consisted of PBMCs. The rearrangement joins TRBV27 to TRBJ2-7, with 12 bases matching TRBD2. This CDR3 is CASSSGLAGEQYF. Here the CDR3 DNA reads TGTGCCAGCAGTTCGGGACTAGCGGGCGAGCAGTACTTC.